This T cell receptor beta chain is from a study of blood T cell repertoires in COVID-19 (TCRdb year 2020). About the investigation overall: Samples from collaborators originated in the United States, Italy and Spain and spanned both the acute and convalescent phases of COVID-19. The prospective study material was composed of cDNA or gDNA derived from T cells, B-cell-depleted T cells, or PBMCs. Samples were obtained from the ongoing ImmuneRACE study (first 160 participants) and from 1,200 or so subjects provided by 6 global collaborators. Where available, HLA class I and class II types were taken from metadata supplied by the sample provider and were not determined by assay-based typing. A freely available public database, intended as a resource for researchers studying the immune response to SARS-CoV-2, is where the repertoires were released. Deeply sampled blood TCRbeta repertoires from subjects exposed to, actively infected with, or recovered from COVID-19 were included in the dataset. The sample metadata nearly always contained a de-identified subject ID, COVID-19 status, age in years and sex.

Collaborating institutions collected whole blood in K2EDTA tubes following their own protocols. For TCRbeta analysis, collaborators shipped samples in one of three forms: frozen whole blood, isolated PBMCs, or DNA extracted from either of those sample types. Looking up the germline V gene yields CDR1 SGHRS and CDR2 YFSETQ. Reading from cysteine to phenylalanine, the CDR3 counts 16 amino acids. Only the CDR3 DNA is retained, 48 bases long and in frame from the first base. V is pared back by 4 bases and J by 10 bases, with 24 bases lying between the germline termini. The immunoSEQ Assay, a bias-controlled multiplex PCR, was used to amplify TCRbeta CDR3 regions from genomic DNA. Processing in the source paper ran as follows. Within the assay, amplification of reference gene primers was used to estimate how many nucleated cells each sample contained. To quantify the absolute abundance of each unique TCRbeta CDR3 rearrangement, sequence reads were collapsed and filtered. For each sample, productive Simpson clonality was calculated as the square root of Simpson's diversity index over productive rearrangements. TCRdb mirrors the immuneACCESS table, restricted to in-frame sequences. Some clones are absent from its copies; in checked studies, under half trace to an unresolved V gene, and the reason for the others is unknown. V and J calls plus clone size are reproduced from that table; the DNA served to infer D and trimming. Recorded for this sample are around 100,000 clones; 75% to 90% of them occurred a single time. The ten largest make up about 30% of the sample.

The study at large found these results: Clinical and demographic metadata were provided uncurated, with the amount varying by source and participant.

Comments on this clone: Its antigen is not yet known. The input lacks base qualities; no much larger clone sits a single base away.

The chain uses TRBV5-1 and TRBJ2-1; TRBD2 is possibly the D segment (6 matching bases). Sequenced material: peripheral blood. The TCR was taken from a woman over 75 with acute or convalescent COVID-19. The DNA is as follows: TGCGCCAGCAGCAAGGGCGGGGCCCTAATTCAGGGCGAGCAGTTCTTC. Its protein is CASSKGGALIQGEQFF.